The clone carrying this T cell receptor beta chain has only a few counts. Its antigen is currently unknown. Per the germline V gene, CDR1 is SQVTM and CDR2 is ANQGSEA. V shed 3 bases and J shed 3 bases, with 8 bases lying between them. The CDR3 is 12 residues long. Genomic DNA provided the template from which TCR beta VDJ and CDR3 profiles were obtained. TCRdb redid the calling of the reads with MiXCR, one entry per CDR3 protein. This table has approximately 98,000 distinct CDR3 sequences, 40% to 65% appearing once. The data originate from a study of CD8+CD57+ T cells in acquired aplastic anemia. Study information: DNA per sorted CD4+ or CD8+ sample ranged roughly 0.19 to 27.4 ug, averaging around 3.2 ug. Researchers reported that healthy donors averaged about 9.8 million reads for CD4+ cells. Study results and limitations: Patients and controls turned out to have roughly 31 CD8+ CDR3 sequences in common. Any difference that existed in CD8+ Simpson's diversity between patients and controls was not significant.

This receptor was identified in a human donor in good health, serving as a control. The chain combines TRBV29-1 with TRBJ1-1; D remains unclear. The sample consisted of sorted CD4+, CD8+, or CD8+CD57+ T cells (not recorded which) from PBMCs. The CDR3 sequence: CSVDLRDTEAFF. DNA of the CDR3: TGCAGCGTTGACTTGCGGGACACTGAAGCTTTCTTT.